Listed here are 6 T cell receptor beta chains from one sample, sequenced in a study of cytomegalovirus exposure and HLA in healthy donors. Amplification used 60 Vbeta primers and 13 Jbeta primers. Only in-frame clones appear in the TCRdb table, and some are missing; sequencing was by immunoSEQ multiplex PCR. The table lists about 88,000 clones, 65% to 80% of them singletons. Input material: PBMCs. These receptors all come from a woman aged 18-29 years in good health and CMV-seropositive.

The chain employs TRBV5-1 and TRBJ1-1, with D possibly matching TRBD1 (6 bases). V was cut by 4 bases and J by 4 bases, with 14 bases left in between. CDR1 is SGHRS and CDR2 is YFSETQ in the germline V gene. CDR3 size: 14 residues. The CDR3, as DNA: TGCGCCAGCAGCCGGGACAAAGTCATCACTGAAGCTTTCTTT. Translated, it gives CASSRDKVITEAFF.

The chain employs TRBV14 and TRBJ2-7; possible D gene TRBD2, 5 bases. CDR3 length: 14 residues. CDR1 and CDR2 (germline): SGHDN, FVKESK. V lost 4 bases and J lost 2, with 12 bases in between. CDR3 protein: CASSPRVATYEQYF. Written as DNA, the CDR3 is TGTGCCAGCAGCCCTCGGGTAGCGACCTACGAGCAGTACTTC.

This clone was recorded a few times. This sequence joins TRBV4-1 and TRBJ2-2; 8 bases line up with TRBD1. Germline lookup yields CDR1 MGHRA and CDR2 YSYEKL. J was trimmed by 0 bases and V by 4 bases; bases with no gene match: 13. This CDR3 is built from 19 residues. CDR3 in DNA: TGCGCCAGCAGCCCAGGTGGGCAGGGGGCCACTCCGAACACCGGGGAGCTGTTTTTT. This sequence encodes CASSPGGQGATPNTGELFF.

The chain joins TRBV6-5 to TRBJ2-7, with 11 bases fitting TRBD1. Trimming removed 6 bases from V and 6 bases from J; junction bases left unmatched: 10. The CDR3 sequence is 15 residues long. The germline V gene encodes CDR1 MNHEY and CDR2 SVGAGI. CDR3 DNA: TGTGCCAGCAGACCGCCCGGGACAGGGGGTTCCGAGCAGTACTTC. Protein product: CASRPPGTGGSEQYF.

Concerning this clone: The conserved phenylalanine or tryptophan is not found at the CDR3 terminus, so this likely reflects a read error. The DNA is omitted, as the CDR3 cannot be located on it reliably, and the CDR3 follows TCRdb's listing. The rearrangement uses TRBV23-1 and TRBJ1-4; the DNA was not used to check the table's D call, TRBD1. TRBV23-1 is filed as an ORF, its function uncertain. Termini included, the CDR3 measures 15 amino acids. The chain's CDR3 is CASSQSRQAPVRVTL.

DNA of the CDR3: TGTGCCAGCAGCCAAGACAGGGAGATCTACGAGCAGTACTTC. Protein product: CASSQDREIYEQYF. The chain joins TRBV7-2 to TRBJ2-7; 7 bases map to TRBD1. The CDR3 runs 14 residues. In germline, CDR1 is SGHTA, CDR2 FQGNSA. J was trimmed by 3 bases and V by 5 bases; bases with no gene match: 7.